Following are 31 T cell receptor beta chains from one sample sequenced in a study of post-analysis software for immune sequencing data (dated by TCRdb to the mid-2010s). What these receptors recognize is not known. Summary of the overall study and its limitations: Patients showed significantly higher frequencies than controls for several TRBV segments, among them TRBV5-6, TRBV5-1 and TRBV20-1.

Library creation used PCR. Sequenced on an Illumina HiSeq 2500. To reduce PCR and sequencing biases, unique molecular identifiers were incorporated into the TCR beta cDNA libraries. TCRdb's own reprocessing of the public reads used fastp at Q25 and MiXCR and kept productive beta chains. Every entry covers one CDR3 protein and lists the most common genes and DNA from its rows. In all, the sample holds about 170,000 distinct CDR3 sequences, and roughly 30% of those were seen once. The ten largest clones represent roughly 1.6% of the sample. Sequences were obtained from blood. The receptors here all came from a girl aged 5 to 17 with multiple sclerosis.

With respect to this clonotype: This clone may be a read error of a much larger clone one base away. The chain uses TRBV7-2 and TRBJ2-5, with 12 bases matching TRBD2. Germline loops: CDR1 SGHTA, CDR2 FQGNSA. V dropped 6 bases and J dropped 5; count of bases not matched to a gene: 4. The CDR3 is made up of 14 amino acids. CDR3 region: CASRPTSGSETQYF. The CDR3 DNA follows: TGTGCCAGCAGACCGACTAGCGGGAGCGAGACCCAGTACTTC.

V and J are TRBV12-3 or TRBV12-4 and TRBJ2-1; 7 bases map to TRBD2. The CDR3 runs 14 residues. J was trimmed by 8 bases and V by 7 bases; bases with no gene match: 11. The DNA of the CDR3 is TGTGCCAGCACTCACCGGGAGGTTGTGTATGAGCAGTTCTTC. Translated, it gives CASTHREVVYEQFF.

The CDR3 bases are TGTGCCAGCAGCTTAGCTCCGGGACAGGGCTGGTCTGGCACTGAAGCTTTCTTT. Translating gives CASSLAPGQGWSGTEAFF. The chain carries TRBV7-8 and TRBJ1-1; 9 positions match TRBD1. Germline trimming cut 0 bases from V and 4 bases from J; bases unmatched to any gene: 12. The germline V gene has CDR1 SGHVS and CDR2 FQNEAQ. The CDR3 has 18 amino acids.

This clonotype has a handful of counts. This chain links TRBV7-3 with TRBJ1-4; D is ambiguous. V dropped 5 bases and J dropped 11 bases, with 15 bases sitting between them. The germline gives CDR1 SGHTA, CDR2 FQGTGA. The CDR3 totals 13 residues. CDR3 amino acids: CASSPAGGDKLFF. CDR3 coding DNA: TGTGCCAGCAGCCCTGCAGGAGGAGACAAACTGTTTTTT.

This chain uses TRBV4-1 with TRBJ2-3; D unresolved. Deletions cut 0 bases from V and 1 base from J, with 17 bases between. The V gene's germline CDR1 is MGHRA and CDR2 YSYEKL. This CDR3 contains 18 residues. The DNA for the CDR3 is TGCGCCAGCAGCCAAGAAAGGCCGCCGGCTCCTGGCACAGATACGCAGTATTTT. Amino acid sequence: CASSQERPPAPGTDTQYF.

The chain has TRBV6-1 and TRBJ2-3, with D perhaps matching TRBD1 (5 bases). Trimming removed 3 bases from V and 2 bases from J, with 9 bases in between. The germline CDR1 and CDR2 sequences are MNHNS and SASEGT. The CDR3 consists of 14 residues. This CDR3 reads CASSELTVTDTQYF. The CDR3 nucleotides read TGTGCCAGCAGTGAGCTGACAGTCACAGATACGCAGTATTTT.

Points on this clonotype: A read error is possible here, since a much larger clone lies one base away. V usage is TRBV7-6 and J usage is TRBJ2-3, with D perhaps matching TRBD1 (5 bases). Germline values: CDR1 SGHVS, CDR2 FNYEAQ. Deletions cut 0 bases from V and 2 bases from J, with 12 bases between. The CDR3 totals 16 residues. CDR3 bases: TGTGCCAGCAGCTTAGCTCGCGCAGGGCCCACAGATACGCAGTATTTT. Encoded protein: CASSLARAGPTDTQYF.

In its sample, this clonotype was seen many times. CDR3 coding DNA: TGTGCCAGCAGCTTAGGGCAACAGGGTTATGGCTACACCTTC. The encoded protein is CASSLGQQGYGYTF. The rearrangement links TRBV13 to TRBJ1-2, with a tentative D call TRBD1 (6 bases). The germline V and J ends were trimmed by 0 bases and 5 bases, with 10 bases remaining between them. The germline V gene has CDR1 PRHDT and CDR2 FYEKMQ (reference sequence). This CDR3 region has 14 residues.

The gene calls are TRBV11-2 and TRBJ1-1; no reliable D call. Trimming shortened V by 8 bases and J by 6 bases, and 10 bases separated the two germline ends. The CDR3 length is 11 residues. Germline V gene data show CDR1 as SGHAT and CDR2 as FQNNGV. CDR3 sequence (DNA): TGTGCCAGCGCCGGCTCCCCTGAAGCTTTCTTT. It specifies CASAGSPEAFF.

The chain employs TRBV29-1 and TRBJ2-3, with 7 bases matching TRBD2. The CDR3 covers 17 residues. V was clipped by 3 bases and J by 2 bases; unmatched bases: 14. The germline V gene has CDR1 SQVTM and CDR2 ANQGSEA. The CDR3: CSVEGSTSFGYTDTQYF. For the CDR3, the DNA is TGCAGCGTTGAGGGTTCGACTAGCTTTGGGTACACAGATACGCAGTATTTT.

This clonotype appeared many times. This chain connects TRBV29-1 to TRBJ2-5; no clear D. Germline V gene sequence: CDR1 SQVTM, CDR2 ANQGSEA. V shed 5 bases and J shed 1 base, with 8 bases lying between them. The CDR3 is 12 amino acids. CDR3 sequence: CSVSVLQETQYF. As DNA, the CDR3 is TGCAGCGTTTCGGTGCTCCAAGAGACCCAGTACTTC.

This chain uses TRBV5-1 with TRBJ2-5; 14 nucleotides line up with TRBD2. The CDR3 totals 16 residues. Per the germline V gene, CDR1 is SGHRS and CDR2 is YFSETQ. V lost 3 bases and J lost 4; bases outside the gene matches: 5. CDR3 bases: TGCGCCAGCAGCTCCGGGACTAGCGGGAGTTTAGAGACCCAGTACTTC. Its protein product is CASSSGTSGSLETQYF.

Concerning this clonotype itself: A much larger clone is a single base away; this may be a read error. This rearrangement joins TRBV24-1 to TRBJ1-2; D is perhaps TRBD1 (6 bases). Trimming cost V 4 bases and J 8 bases, with 10 bases left between them. The CDR3 covers 12 residues. CDR1 is KGHDR and CDR2 is SFDVKD in the germline V gene. The CDR3, as DNA: TGTGCCACCAGTGAGGACAGAGGGGGCTACACCTTC. This gives the protein CATSEDRGGYTF.

Of note for this clonotype: Possible read error: a much larger clone is one base away. This CDR3 is CASTLAYEQCF. The DNA for the CDR3 is TGTGCCAGCACTCTAGCCTATGAGCAGTGCTTC. V is TRBV12-3 or TRBV12-4 and J is TRBJ2-1; maybe TRBD2 (5 bases). The CDR3 sequence is 11 residues long.

Turning to this clonotype: This may arise from a read error, as a much more abundant clone is one base away. V gene TRBV4-1 combines with J gene TRBJ2-1, with TRBD1 as a possible D gene (6 bases). CDR3 length: 15 residues. Germline lookup yields CDR1 MGHRA and CDR2 YSYEKL. Trimming stripped 2 bases from V and 12 bases from J, with 20 bases between. This CDR3 is CASSQSLHRADGQFF. CDR3 coding DNA: TGCGCCAGCAGCCAATCCCTCCACAGGGCCGATGGGCAGTTCTTC.

This clonotype was found a few times. The V gene is TRBV14, the J gene TRBJ2-7; D is ambiguous. This CDR3 region has 18 residues. Germline V gives CDR1 SGHDN, CDR2 FVKESK. V gave up 4 bases and J gave up 3 bases, with 25 bases separating them. The CDR3 DNA is TGTGCCAGCAGCCCGTCTCGGTTCTTTTTCAGTAGGGTCTACGAGCAGTACTTC. This encodes CASSPSRFFFSRVYEQYF.

This clonotype was seen only a few times. The chain recombines TRBV28 with TRBJ2-3; the D call may be TRBD1 or TRBD2 (6 bases each). Germline lookup yields CDR1 MDHEN and CDR2 SYDVKM. Between the trimmed V and J ends, which lost 4 bases and 1 base, there was a span of 15 bases. The CDR3 is made up of 16 amino acids. CDR3 DNA: TGTGCCAGCAGTTCTGCTGGGGGGCCAGGCACAGATACGCAGTATTTT. It translates to CASSSAGGPGTDTQYF.

This clonotype occurred many times. The V and J genes are TRBV28 and TRBJ2-7; TRBD2 might be the D (6 bases). Germline loops: CDR1 MDHEN, CDR2 SYDVKM. The CDR3 consists of 14 residues. Trimming pared 3 bases from V and 4 bases from J, leaving 13 bases between. The CDR3, as DNA: TGTGCCAGCAGTTTCTTGGCAGGGAGGTACGAGCAGTACTTC. This codes for CASSFLAGRYEQYF.

This clonotype appeared many times. The chain couples TRBV15 to TRBJ2-7; D possibly matches TRBD1 or TRBD2 (5 bases each). Germline V CDR1 and CDR2: LNHNV, YYDKDF (reference sequence). V lost 0 bases and J lost 0, with 12 bases in between. The CDR3 is made up of 16 amino acids. CDR3 sequence (DNA): TGTGCCACCAGCAGAGAGCCCAGGGAGAGCTCCTACGAGCAGTACTTC. It is translated as CATSREPRESSYEQYF.

This clonotype was counted at least ten times. The V call is TRBV7-2, the J call TRBJ2-1; D is undetermined. V gave up 5 bases and J gave up 8 bases, with 16 bases separating them. Germline CDR1 is SGHTA and CDR2 is FQGNSA. CDR3 length: 14 amino acids. The CDR3 coding sequence is TGTGCCAGCAGCACATCACCACTTCTCTATGAGCAGTTCTTC. Translated, it gives CASSTSPLLYEQFF. Using reference TRBV7-2 and TRBJ2-1 for the parts outside the CDR3, the full variable domain is GAGVSQSPSNKVTEKGKDVELRCDPISGHTALYWYRQSLGQGLEFLIYFQGNSAPDKSGLPSDRFSAERTGGSVSTLTIQRTQQEDSAVYLCASSTSPLLYEQFFGPGTRLTVL.

This clonotype was detected a few times. A much larger clone is a single base away; this may be a read error. The CDR3 sequence is CASSLEASGRFSEQYF. The CDR3, as DNA: TGCGCCAGCAGCTTGGAAGCTAGCGGGAGGTTTAGTGAGCAGTACTTC. This chain uses TRBV5-1 with TRBJ2-5; 11 bases align to TRBD2. CDR3 length: 16 residues. The junction had 12 bases not matched to a gene; V was cut back by 0 bases and J by 11 bases. Germline V gene data show CDR1 as SGHRS and CDR2 as YFSETQ. Supplemented by reference TRBV5-1 and TRBJ2-5, the full variable domain reads KAGVTQTPRYLIKTRGQQVTLSCSPISGHRSVSWYQQTPGQGLQFLFEYFSETQRNKGNFPGRFSGRQFSNSRSEMNVSTLELGDSALYLCASSLEASGRFSEQYFGPGTRLLVL.

This clonotype was counted a single time. The gene calls are TRBV29-1 and TRBJ2-1; D not resolved. This CDR3 contains 13 residues. Trimming took 4 bases from V and 5 from J, leaving 12 bases between them. Germline V gene sequence: CDR1 SQVTM, CDR2 ANQGSEA. The chain's CDR3 is CSVGRIEDNEQFF. CDR3 DNA: TGCAGCGTTGGAAGAATCGAAGACAATGAGCAGTTCTTC.

The V call is TRBV3-1, the J call TRBJ2-1; 9 bases are shared with TRBD2. This CDR3 contains 14 residues. Per the germline V gene, CDR1 is LGHDT and CDR2 is YNNKEL (reference sequence). V lost 4 bases and J lost 7; bases outside the gene matches: 5. The CDR3 nucleotides are TGTGCCAGCAGCCCTAGCGGGGAGTGGAATGAGCAGTTCTTC. Translating gives CASSPSGEWNEQFF.

This clonotype has at least ten counts. The CDR3: CASSVDRTQETQYF. In nucleotides, the CDR3 is TGTGCCAGCAGTGTTGACAGGACCCAAGAGACCCAGTACTTC. The gene calls are TRBV6-1 and TRBJ2-5, with D possibly being TRBD1 (6 bases). The CDR3 runs to 14 residues. The germline CDR1 and CDR2 sequences are MNHNS and SASEGT. V was pared by 4 bases and J by 1 base, with 10 bases between.

The chain couples TRBV28 to TRBJ2-7, with D possibly being TRBD2 (6 bases). This CDR3 has 16 residues. V dropped 6 bases and J dropped 5 bases, with 23 bases sitting between them. Looked up from germline, CDR1 is MDHEN and CDR2 is SYDVKM. CDR3 nucleotide sequence: TGTGCCAGCAGCTCCCCGGGACTCAATAAGGGAAACGAGCAGTACTTC. This sequence encodes CASSSPGLNKGNEQYF.

As to this clonotype: A read error is possible here, since a much larger clone lies one base away. The chain joins TRBV3-1 to TRBJ2-3, with no clear D. Trimming shortened V by 3 bases and J by 0 bases, and 7 bases separated the two germline ends. The CDR3 has 14 amino acids. Germline loops: CDR1 LGHDT, CDR2 YNNKEL (reference sequence). The chain's CDR3 is CASSHRLSTDTQYF. CDR3 bases: TGTGCCAGCAGCCACCGCCTTAGCACAGATACGCAGTATTTT.

This clonotype was picked up a small number of times. At one end, the junction sequence differs from germline, possibly due to a read error. Written as DNA, the CDR3 is TGTGCCTGGAGTAGACTGGGGGCAACTAATGAAGAACTGTTTTTT. Translated: CAWSRLGATNEELFF. The chain has TRBV30 and TRBJ1-4; perhaps TRBD1 as D (6 bases). The CDR3 is made up of 15 amino acids. Looked up from germline, CDR1 is GTSNPN and CDR2 is SVGIG (reference sequence).

This clonotype was recorded only once. The chain carries TRBV20-1 and TRBJ1-2; D not certain. The V and J ends lost 0 bases and 6 bases respectively, with 14 bases between them. Germline V gives CDR1 DFQATT, CDR2 SNEGSKA (reference sequence). This CDR3 comprises 14 residues. CDR3 coding DNA: TGCAGTGCTAGAGATATAGACCGGAACCATGGCTACACCTTC. Translating gives CSARDIDRNHGYTF.

This clonotype was found a few times. The chain links TRBV12-3 or TRBV12-4 to TRBJ2-3; maybe TRBD1 (5 bases). Trimming pared 3 bases from V and 6 bases from J, leaving 7 bases between. This CDR3 spans 12 amino acids. The chain's CDR3 is CASSFKGDTQYF. In DNA form, the CDR3 reads TGTGCCAGCAGTTTCAAGGGGGATACGCAGTATTTT.

Points on this clonotype: This may be a read error, as it is one base from a much larger clone. The chain links TRBV6-5 to TRBJ2-1; 10 bases are a match to TRBD2. The V gene's germline CDR1 is MNHEY and CDR2 SVGAGI. This CDR3 is 15 amino acids long. The CDR3 nucleotides read TGTGCCGGCAGTTACTCAGCGGGGGGGTACAATGAGCAGTTCTTC. Encoded protein: CAGSYSAGGYNEQFF.

This clonotype was recorded many times. This chain uses TRBV4-1 with TRBJ1-2, with D hard to call. The CDR3 runs to 15 residues. V gave up 0 bases and J gave up 7 bases, with 15 bases separating them. In germline, CDR1 is MGHRA, CDR2 YSYEKL. DNA for the CDR3: TGCGCCAGCAGCCAAGAGACGCAGGTTTTAGGTGGCTACACCTTC. It codes for CASSQETQVLGGYTF.